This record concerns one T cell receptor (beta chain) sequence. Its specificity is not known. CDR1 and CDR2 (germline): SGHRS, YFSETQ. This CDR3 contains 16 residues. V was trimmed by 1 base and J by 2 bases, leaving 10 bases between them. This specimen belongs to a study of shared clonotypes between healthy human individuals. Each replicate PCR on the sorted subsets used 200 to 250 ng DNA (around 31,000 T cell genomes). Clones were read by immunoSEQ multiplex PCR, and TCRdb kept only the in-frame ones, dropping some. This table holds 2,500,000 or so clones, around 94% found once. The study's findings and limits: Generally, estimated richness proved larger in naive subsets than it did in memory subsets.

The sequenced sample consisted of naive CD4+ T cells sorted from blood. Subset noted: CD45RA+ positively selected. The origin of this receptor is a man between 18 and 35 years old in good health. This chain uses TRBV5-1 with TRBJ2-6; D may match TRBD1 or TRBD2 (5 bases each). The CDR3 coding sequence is TGCGCCAGCAGCTTGCAGATGGGGGCTGGGGCCAACGTCCTGACTTTC. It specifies CASSLQMGAGANVLTF.